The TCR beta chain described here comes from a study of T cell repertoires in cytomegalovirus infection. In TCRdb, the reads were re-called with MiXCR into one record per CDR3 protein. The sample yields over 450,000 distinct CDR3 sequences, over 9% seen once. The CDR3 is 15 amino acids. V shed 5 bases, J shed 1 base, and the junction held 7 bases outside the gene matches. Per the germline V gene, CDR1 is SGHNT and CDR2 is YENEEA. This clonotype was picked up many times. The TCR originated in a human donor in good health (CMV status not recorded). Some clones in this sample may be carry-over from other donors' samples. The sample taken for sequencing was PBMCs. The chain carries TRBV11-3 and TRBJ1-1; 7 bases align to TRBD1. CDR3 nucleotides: TGTGCCAGCAGCCCGGGGGACAGCCCGAACACTGAAGCTTTCTTT. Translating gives CASSPGDSPNTEAFF.